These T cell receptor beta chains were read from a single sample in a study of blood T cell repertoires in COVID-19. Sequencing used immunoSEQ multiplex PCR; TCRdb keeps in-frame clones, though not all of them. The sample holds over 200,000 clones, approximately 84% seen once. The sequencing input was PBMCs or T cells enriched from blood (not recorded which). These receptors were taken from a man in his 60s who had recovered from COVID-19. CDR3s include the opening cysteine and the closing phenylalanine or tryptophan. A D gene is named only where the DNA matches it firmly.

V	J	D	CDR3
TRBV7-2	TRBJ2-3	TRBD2	CASRRGGGADTQYF
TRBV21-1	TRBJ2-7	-	CASSKERDRDYEQYF
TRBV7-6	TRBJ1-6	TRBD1	CASSFEQGNSPLHF
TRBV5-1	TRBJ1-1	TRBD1	CASSLRQGMNTEAFF
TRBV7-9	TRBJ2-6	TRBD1	CASTRDSPSGANVLTF
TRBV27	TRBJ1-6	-	CASSLWGPVGRSYNSPLHF
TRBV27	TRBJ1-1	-	CASSSRGGTEAFF
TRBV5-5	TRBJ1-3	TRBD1	CASSLVGTGSVGNTIYF
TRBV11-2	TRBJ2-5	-	CASSSRQAPQETQYF
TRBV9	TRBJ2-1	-	CASSVGLPHNEQFF
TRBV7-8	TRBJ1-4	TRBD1	CASSLRRQGPPNEKLFF
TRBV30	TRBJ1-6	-	CAWSDPGQFYNSPLHF
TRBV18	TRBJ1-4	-	CASSPDRVPNEKLFF
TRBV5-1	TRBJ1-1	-	CASSRDPPGAVNTEAFF
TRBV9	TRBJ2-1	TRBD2	CASSEPPGGSPYNEQFF
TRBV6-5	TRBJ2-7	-	CASRKPQGKRGEQYF
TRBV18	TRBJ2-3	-	CASSPPGRGPDTQYF
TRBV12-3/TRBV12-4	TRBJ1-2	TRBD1	CASRPGTGDGYTF
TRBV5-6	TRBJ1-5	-	CASSRQAHQPQHF
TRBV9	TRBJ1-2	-	CASSARLSNYGYTF
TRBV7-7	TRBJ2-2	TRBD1	CASSPEGTGAGELFF
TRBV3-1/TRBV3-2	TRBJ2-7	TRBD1	CASSETGTGLNEQYF
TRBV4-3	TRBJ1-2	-	CASSQAAGEGYTF
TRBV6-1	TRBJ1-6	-	CASSAGQISSYNSPLHF
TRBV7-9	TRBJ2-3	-	CASSLAGQITDTQYF
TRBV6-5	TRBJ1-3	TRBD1	CASSPGQGTGNTIYF
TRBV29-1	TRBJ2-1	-	CSVEYQAGQVNEQFF
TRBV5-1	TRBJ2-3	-	CASSLELIDTQYF
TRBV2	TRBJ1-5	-	CASRVREGNNQPQHF
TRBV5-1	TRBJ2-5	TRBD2	CASSLGTSQETQYF
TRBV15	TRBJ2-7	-	CATSEQAVAYEQYF
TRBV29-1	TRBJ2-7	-	CSVEPFQRDDEQYF